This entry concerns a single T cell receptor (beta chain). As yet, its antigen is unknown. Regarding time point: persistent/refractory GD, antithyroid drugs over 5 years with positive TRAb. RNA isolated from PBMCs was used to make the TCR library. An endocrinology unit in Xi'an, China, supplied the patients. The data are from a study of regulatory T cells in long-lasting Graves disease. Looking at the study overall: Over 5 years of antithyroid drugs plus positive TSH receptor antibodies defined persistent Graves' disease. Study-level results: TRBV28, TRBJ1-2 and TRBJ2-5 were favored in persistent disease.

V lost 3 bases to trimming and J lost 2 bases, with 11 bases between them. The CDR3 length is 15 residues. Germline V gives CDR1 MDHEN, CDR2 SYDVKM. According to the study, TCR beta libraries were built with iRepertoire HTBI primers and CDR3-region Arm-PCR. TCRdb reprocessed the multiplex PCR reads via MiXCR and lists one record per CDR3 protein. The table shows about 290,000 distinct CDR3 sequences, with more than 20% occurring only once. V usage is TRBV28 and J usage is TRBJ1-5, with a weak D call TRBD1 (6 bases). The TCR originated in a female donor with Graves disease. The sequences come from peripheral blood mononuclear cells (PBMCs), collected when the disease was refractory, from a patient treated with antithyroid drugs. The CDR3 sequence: CASSFQGLGNQPQHF. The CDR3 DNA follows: TGTGCCAGCAGTTTCCAGGGGCTTGGCAATCAGCCCCAGCATTTT.